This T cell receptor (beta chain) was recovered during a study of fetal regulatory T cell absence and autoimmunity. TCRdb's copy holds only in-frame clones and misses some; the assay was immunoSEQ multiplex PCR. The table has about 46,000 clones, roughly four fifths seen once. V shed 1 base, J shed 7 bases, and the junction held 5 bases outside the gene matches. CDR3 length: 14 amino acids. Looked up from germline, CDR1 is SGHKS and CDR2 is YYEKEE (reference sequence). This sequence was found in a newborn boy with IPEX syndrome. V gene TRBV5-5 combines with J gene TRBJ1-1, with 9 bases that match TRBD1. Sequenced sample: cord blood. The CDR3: CASSLTGQGIEAFF. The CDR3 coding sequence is TGTGCCAGCAGCTTGACCGGACAGGGGATTGAAGCTTTCTTT.